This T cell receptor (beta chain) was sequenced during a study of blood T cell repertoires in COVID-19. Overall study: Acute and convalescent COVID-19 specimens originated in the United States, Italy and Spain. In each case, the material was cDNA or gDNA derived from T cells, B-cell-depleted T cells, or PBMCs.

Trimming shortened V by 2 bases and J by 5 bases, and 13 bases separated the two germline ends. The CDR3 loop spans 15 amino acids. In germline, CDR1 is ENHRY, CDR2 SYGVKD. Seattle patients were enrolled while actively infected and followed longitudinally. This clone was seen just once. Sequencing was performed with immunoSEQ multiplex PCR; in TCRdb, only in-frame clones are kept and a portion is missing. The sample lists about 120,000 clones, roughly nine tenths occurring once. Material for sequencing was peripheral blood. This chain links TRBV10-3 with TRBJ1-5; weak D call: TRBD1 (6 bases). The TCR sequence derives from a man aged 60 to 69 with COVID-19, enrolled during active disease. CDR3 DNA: TGTGCCATCAGTGAGACAGGGTCAGGGGATCAGCCCCAGCATTTT. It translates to CAISETGSGDQPQHF.